These 2 T cell receptor beta chains originate from one sample sequenced in a study of CD8 T cells in ankylosing spondylitis. From the 5' RACE reads, TCRdb called clonotypes with MiXCR, one entry per CDR3 protein. Counted here are 250,000 to 300,000 distinct CDR3 sequences, 20% occurring once; the ten biggest clones make up around 7.8%. Sequenced: blood, either unsorted or a sorted T cell fraction (not recorded which). These receptors were collected from a male donor with ankylosing spondylitis or in good health (not recorded which).

This chain joins TRBV15 and TRBJ2-3; 8 nucleotides align to TRBD2. CDR1 is LNHNV and CDR2 is YYDKDF in the germline V gene (reference sequence). The CDR3 is 13 residues long. The V gene end was trimmed by 8 bases and the J gene end by 6 bases; junction bases not matched to a gene: 7. DNA of the CDR3: TGTGCCACCCGGGGTAGCGGGGAGGATACGCAGTATTTT. As protein: CATRGSGEDTQYF.

The rearrangement links TRBV7-2 to TRBJ2-3, with a tentative D call TRBD1 (6 bases). Germline V gene sequence: CDR1 SGHTA, CDR2 FQGNSA. Deletions cut 7 bases from V and 6 bases from J, with 17 bases between. The CDR3 consists of 14 residues. CDR3 sequence: CASNRDRLIDTQYF. The CDR3, as DNA: TGTGCCAGCAACAGGGACCGCCTTATCGATACGCAGTATTTT.